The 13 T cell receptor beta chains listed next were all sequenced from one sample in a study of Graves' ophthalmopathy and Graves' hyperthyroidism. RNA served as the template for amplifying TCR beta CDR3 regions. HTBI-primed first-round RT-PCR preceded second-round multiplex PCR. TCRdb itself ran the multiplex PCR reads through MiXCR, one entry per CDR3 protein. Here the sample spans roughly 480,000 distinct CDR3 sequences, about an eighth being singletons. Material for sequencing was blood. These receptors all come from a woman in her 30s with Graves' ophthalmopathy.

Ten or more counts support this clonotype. Written as DNA, the CDR3 is TGTGCCAGCACCGAAGGGGGCGACCTACGCGAGCAGTACTTC. It encodes CASTEGGDLREQYF. The chain links TRBV12-3 or TRBV12-4 to TRBJ2-7; 7 bases match TRBD1. Trimming removed 7 bases from V and 6 bases from J; junction bases left unmatched: 12. The CDR3 has 14 amino acids.

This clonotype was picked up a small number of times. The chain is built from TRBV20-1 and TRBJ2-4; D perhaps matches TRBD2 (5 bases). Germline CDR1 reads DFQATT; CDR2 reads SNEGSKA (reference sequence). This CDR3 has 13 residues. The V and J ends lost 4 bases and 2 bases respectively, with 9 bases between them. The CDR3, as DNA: TGCAGTGCTACCGACTACCCCAAAAACATTCAGTACTTC. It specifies CSATDYPKNIQYF.

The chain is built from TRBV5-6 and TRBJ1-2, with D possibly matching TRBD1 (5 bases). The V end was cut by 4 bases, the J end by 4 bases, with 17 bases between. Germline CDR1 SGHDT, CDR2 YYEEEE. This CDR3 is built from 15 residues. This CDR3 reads CASSLSRDPPYGYTF. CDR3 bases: TGTGCCAGCAGCCTGAGCAGGGACCCACCCTATGGCTACACCTTC. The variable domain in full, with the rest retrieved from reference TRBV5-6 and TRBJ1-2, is DAGVTQSPTHLIKTRGQQVTLRCSPKSGHDTVSWYQQALGQGPQFIFQYYEEEERQRGNFPDRFSGHQFPNYSSELNVNALLLGDSALYLCASSLSRDPPYGYTFGSGTRLTVV.

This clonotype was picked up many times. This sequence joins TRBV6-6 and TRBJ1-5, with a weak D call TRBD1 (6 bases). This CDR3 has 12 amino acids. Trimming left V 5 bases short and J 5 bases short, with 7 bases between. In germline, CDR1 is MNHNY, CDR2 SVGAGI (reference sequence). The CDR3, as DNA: TGTGCCAGCAGTAACAGGGATCAGCCCCAGCATTTT. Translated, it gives CASSNRDQPQHF.

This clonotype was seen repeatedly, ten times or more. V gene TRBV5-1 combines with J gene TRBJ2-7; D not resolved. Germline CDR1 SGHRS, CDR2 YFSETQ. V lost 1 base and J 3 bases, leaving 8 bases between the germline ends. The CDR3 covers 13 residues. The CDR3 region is CASSLTADYEQYF. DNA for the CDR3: TGCGCCAGCAGCTTGACAGCTGACTACGAGCAGTACTTC.

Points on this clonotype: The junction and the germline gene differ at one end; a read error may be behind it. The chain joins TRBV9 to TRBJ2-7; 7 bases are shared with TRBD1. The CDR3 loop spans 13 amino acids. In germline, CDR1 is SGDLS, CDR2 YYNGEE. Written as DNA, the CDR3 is TGTGCCTGCAGCTCCGGGACAGACTACGAGCAGTACTTC. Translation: CACSSGTDYEQYF.

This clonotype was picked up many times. The CDR3, as DNA: TGTGCCAGCAGCACAAAGGGGGGGTACACTGAAGCTTTCTTT. Protein sequence: CASSTKGGYTEAFF. The chain is built from TRBV7-3 and TRBJ1-1; the D gene is possibly TRBD1 (6 bases). The germline CDR1 and CDR2 sequences are SGHTA and FQGTGA. This CDR3 has 14 residues. Trimming removed 5 bases from V and 3 bases from J, with 13 bases in between.

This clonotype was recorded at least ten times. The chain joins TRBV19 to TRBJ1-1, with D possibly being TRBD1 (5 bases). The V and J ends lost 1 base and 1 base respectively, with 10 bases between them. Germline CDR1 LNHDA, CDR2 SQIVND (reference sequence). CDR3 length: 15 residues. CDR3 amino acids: CASSIGGMENTEAFF. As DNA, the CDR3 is TGTGCCAGTAGTATAGGGGGGATGGAGAACACTGAAGCTTTCTTT.

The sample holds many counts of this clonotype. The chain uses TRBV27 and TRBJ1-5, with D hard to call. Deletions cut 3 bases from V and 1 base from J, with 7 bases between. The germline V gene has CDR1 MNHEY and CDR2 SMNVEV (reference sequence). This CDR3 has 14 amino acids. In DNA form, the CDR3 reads TGTGCCAGCAGTTTGTCCGTAAGCAATCAGCCCCAGCATTTT. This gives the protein CASSLSVSNQPQHF.

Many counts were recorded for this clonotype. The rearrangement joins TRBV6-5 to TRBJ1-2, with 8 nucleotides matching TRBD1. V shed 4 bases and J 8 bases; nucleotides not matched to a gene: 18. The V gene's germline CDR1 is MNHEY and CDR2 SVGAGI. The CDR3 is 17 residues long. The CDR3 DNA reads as TGTGCCAGCAGTTCCCACCCGCGGGGGCAGGGGGCATTGGGCTACACCTTC. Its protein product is CASSSHPRGQGALGYTF.

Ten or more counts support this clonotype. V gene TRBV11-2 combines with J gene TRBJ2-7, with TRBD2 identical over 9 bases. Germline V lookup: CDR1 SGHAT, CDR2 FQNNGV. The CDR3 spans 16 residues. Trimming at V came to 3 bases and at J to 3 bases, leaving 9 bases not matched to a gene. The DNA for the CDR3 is TGTGCCAGCAGCTTGCCTGGGCTAGCGGGGTACTACGAGCAGTACTTC. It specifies CASSLPGLAGYYEQYF.

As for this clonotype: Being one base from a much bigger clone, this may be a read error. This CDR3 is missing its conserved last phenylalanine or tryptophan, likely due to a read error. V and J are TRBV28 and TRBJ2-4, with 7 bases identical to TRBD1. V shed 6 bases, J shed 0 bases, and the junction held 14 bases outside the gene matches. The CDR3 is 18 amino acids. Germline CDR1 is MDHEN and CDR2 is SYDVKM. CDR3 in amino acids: CASSGQAWGGVAKNIQYL. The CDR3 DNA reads TGTGCCAGCAGCGGACAGGCCTGGGGTGGAGTAGCCAAAAACATTCAGTACCTC.

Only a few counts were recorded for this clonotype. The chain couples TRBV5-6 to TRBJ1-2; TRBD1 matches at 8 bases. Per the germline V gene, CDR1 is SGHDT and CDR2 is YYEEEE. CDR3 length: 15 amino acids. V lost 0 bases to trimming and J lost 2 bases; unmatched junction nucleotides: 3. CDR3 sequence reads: CASSLGDRGNYGYTF. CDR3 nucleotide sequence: TGTGCCAGCAGCTTGGGTGACAGGGGAAACTATGGCTACACCTTC.